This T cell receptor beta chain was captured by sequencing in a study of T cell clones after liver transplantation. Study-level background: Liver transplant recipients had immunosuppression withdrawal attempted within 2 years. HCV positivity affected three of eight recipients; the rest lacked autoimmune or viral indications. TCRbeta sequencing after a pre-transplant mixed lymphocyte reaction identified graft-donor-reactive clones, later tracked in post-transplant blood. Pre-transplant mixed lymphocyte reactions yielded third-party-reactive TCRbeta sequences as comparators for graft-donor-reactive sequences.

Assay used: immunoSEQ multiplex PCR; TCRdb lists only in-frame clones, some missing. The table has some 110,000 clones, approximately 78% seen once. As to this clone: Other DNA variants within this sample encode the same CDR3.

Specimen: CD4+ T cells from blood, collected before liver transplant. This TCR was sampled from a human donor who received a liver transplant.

CDR3 protein: CASSQDRRQTYEQYF. CDR3 DNA: TGTGCCAGCAGCCAAGATCGACGCCAAACCTACGAGCAGTACTTC. The V gene is TRBV14, the J gene TRBJ2-7, with D unclear. V gave up 0 bases and J gave up 2 bases, with 11 bases separating them. This CDR3 has 15 residues. Looked up from germline, CDR1 is SGHDN and CDR2 is FVKESK.